Presented here are 3 T cell receptor beta chains from one specimen sequenced in a study of identical twins. TCRdb used MiXCR to reprocess the 5' RACE reads, holding one entry per CDR3 protein. The sample gives about 520,000 distinct CDR3 sequences, roughly 21% of which show up once; around 0.9% is in the top ten. The same specimen was also included in a second study, on T cells expressing NK-cell markers.

Sequenced: CD4+ T cells sorted from blood. The receptors were sampled from a woman aged 18 to 35 in good health.

The V and J genes are TRBV20-1 and TRBJ2-7, with D perhaps being TRBD1 or TRBD2 (6 bases each). The V and J ends lost 5 bases and 5 bases respectively, with 19 bases between them. The length of the CDR3 is 14 residues. Germline lookup yields CDR1 DFQATT and CDR2 SNEGSKA (reference sequence). The CDR3 DNA sequence: TGCAGTGCTGGGGGGCAGGGAGTAACCCACGAGCAGTACTTC. Encoded protein: CSAGGQGVTHEQYF.

As DNA, the CDR3 is TGCTCGGGGGGCAGCCCGAATTCACCCCTCCACTTT. Protein product: CSGGSPNSPLHF. The chain couples TRBV20-1 to TRBJ1-6; D is possibly TRBD1 (6 bases). From germline, CDR1 is DFQATT and CDR2 SNEGSKA (reference sequence). The CDR3 is 12 residues long.

V gene TRBV20-1 combines with J gene TRBJ2-1, with D possibly called TRBD1 or TRBD2 (6 bases each). The CDR3 extends over 13 amino acids. Germline V gene data show CDR1 as DFQATT and CDR2 as SNEGSKA (reference sequence). The CDR3 bases are TGCAGCGGGGGCCGGGCTCGGGGCAATGAGCAGTTCTTC. This encodes CSGGRARGNEQFF.